The entry below gives a single TCR beta chain sequence along with its context. Trimming took 4 bases from V and 7 from J; bases not matched to a gene: 5. CDR3 length: 13 amino acids. CDR1 is SGDLS and CDR2 is YYNGEE in the germline V gene. The sequenced template was cDNA made from the entire isolated RNA. Regulatory, naive and central memory T cell samples averaged about 3.57 million reads. The repertoire was sequenced with immunoSEQ multiplex PCR; TCRdb's copy has only in-frame clones and lacks some. The table has roughly 500,000 clones, 10% to 12% seen once. This sample was included in a study of beta chain features in type 1 diabetes. About the study: Sorted cell examination encompassed around 100,000,000 cells across all samples.

This clonotype originated in a woman between 18 and 30 years old in good health. V gene TRBV9 combines with J gene TRBJ2-1, with 7 bases aligning to TRBD2. The source material was naive CD4+ T cells from blood. CDR3: CASSLREENEQFF. The CDR3 nucleotides read TGTGCCAGCAGCCTCCGGGAGGAGAATGAGCAGTTCTTC.